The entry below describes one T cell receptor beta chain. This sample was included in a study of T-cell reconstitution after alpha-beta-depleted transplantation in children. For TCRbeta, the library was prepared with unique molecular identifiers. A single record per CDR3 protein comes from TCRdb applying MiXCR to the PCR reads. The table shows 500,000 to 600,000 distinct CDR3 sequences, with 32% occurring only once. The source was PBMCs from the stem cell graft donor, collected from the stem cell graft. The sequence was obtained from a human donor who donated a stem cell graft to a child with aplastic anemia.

In nucleotides, the CDR3 is TGTGCCAGCAGGGCACCGGGACGGGGACCGGCGGGTGAGCAGTTCTTC. Translated: CASRAPGRGPAGEQFF. The chain carries TRBV6-1 and TRBJ2-1, with D perhaps given as TRBD1 or TRBD2 (5 bases each). The CDR3 runs 16 residues. From germline, CDR1 is MNHNS and CDR2 SASEGT. Between the trimmed V and J ends, which lost 6 bases and 9 bases, there was a span of 24 bases.